This is a list of T cell receptor beta chains from one sample in a study of OX40 agonist ivuxolimab in advanced cancers. The assay was immunoSEQ multiplex PCR, and TCRdb's table has in-frame clones only and misses some. The data hold about 26,000 clones, with about four fifths observed a single time. The material was CD4+ or CD8+ T cells sorted from blood, obtained in a trial of the OX40 agonist ivuxolimab. The receptors here all came from an adult with an advanced solid tumor such as melanoma, head and neck, liver or kidney cancer. Both conserved end residues are part of each CDR3. Each record gives: clone size, D gene, V gene, J gene, CDR3 length, CDR3 DNA, CDR3 protein. A D gene is named only where the DNA matches it firmly. Clone sizes are given selectively: once, few, many, or a class where the clone is expanded.

abundance: .; d_gene: .; v_gene: TRBV7-9; j_gene: TRBJ1-3; len: 12; CDR3nt: TGTGCCAGCAGCCCTACGTCGAACACCATATATTTT; CDR3aa: CASSPTSNTIYF
abundance: .; d_gene: TRBD2; v_gene: TRBV9; j_gene: TRBJ2-7; len: 19; CDR3nt: TGTGCCAGCAGCGTTGTCCGACTAGCGGGGGGCTCGAGCTCCTACGAGCAGTACTTC; CDR3aa: CASSVVRLAGGSSSYEQYF
abundance: .; d_gene: .; v_gene: TRBV7-9; j_gene: TRBJ1-2; len: 15; CDR3nt: TGTGCCAGCAGCTTAGCGTCGGGGTTTGACTATGGCTACACCTTC; CDR3aa: CASSLASGFDYGYTF
abundance: medium-sized; d_gene: .; v_gene: TRBV19; j_gene: TRBJ1-1; len: 13; CDR3nt: TGTGCCAGTAGTATTACCCTGAACACTGAAGCTTTCTTT; CDR3aa: CASSITLNTEAFF
abundance: .; d_gene: .; v_gene: TRBV6-5; j_gene: TRBJ2-7; len: 14; CDR3nt: TGTGCCAGCAGTTACGGTGGGGTGGACTACGAGCAGTACTTC; CDR3aa: CASSYGGVDYEQYF
abundance: .; d_gene: TRBD1; v_gene: TRBV7-9; j_gene: TRBJ1-2; len: 14; CDR3nt: TGTGCCAGCAGCTTAGGAGGGGGCCACTATGGCTACACCTTC; CDR3aa: CASSLGGGHYGYTF
abundance: .; d_gene: TRBD1; v_gene: TRBV4-1; j_gene: TRBJ2-7; len: 15; CDR3nt: TGCGCCAGCAGCCAAATGTGGACAGGATCCTACGAGCAGTACTTC; CDR3aa: CASSQMWTGSYEQYF
abundance: .; d_gene: .; v_gene: TRBV27; j_gene: TRBJ1-6; len: 16; CDR3nt: TGTGCCAGCAGTTTATCGGCAAGTGGGGTCAATTCACCCCTCCACTTT; CDR3aa: CASSLSASGVNSPLHF
abundance: .; d_gene: TRBD2; v_gene: TRBV6-5; j_gene: TRBJ2-3; len: 16; CDR3nt: TGTGCCAGCAGTTACGACGCGGGGGGGAGAGGAGATACGCAGTATTTT; CDR3aa: CASSYDAGGRGDTQYF
abundance: .; d_gene: .; v_gene: TRBV7-9; j_gene: TRBJ1-2; len: 16; CDR3nt: TGTGCCAGCAGCTCCTCAACGGTTTCGTCCAACTATGGCTACACCTTC; CDR3aa: CASSSSTVSSNYGYTF
abundance: .; d_gene: TRBD1; v_gene: TRBV4-1; j_gene: TRBJ2-7; len: 16; CDR3nt: TGCGCCAGCAGCCACGGGGGGACAGGGCAGGACTACGAGCAGTACTTC; CDR3aa: CASSHGGTGQDYEQYF
abundance: .; d_gene: TRBD2; v_gene: TRBV27; j_gene: TRBJ2-3; len: 15; CDR3nt: TGTGCCAGGACCTTTCGGGGGGTTCTTACGGATACGCAGTATTTT; CDR3aa: CARTFRGVLTDTQYF
abundance: .; d_gene: TRBD1; v_gene: TRBV7-3; j_gene: TRBJ2-5; len: 17; CDR3nt: TGTGCCAGCAGCTTAGCTTCTGGACAGGGGGCTGAGGAGACCCAGTACTTC; CDR3aa: CASSLASGQGAEETQYF
abundance: .; d_gene: .; v_gene: TRBV4-1; j_gene: TRBJ1-5; len: 17; CDR3nt: TGCGCCAGCAGCCTCTCAGGGGCTCAGGGGAGCAATCAGCCCCAGCATTTT; CDR3aa: CASSLSGAQGSNQPQHF
abundance: .; d_gene: TRBD1; v_gene: TRBV5-6; j_gene: TRBJ1-5; len: 14; CDR3nt: TGTGCCAGCAGCCCAGGGACAGTGAGTCAGCCCCAGCATTTT; CDR3aa: CASSPGTVSQPQHF
abundance: .; d_gene: .; v_gene: TRBV5-1; j_gene: TRBJ2-7; len: 15; CDR3nt: TGCGCCAGCAGCTTGGTACAGGGAATGGACTACGAGCAGTACTTC; CDR3aa: CASSLVQGMDYEQYF
abundance: .; d_gene: .; v_gene: TRBV5-4; j_gene: TRBJ2-6; len: 15; CDR3nt: TGTGCCAGCAGCTTGCAGGGGTCCGGGGCCAACGTCCTGACTTTC; CDR3aa: CASSLQGSGANVLTF
abundance: .; d_gene: .; v_gene: TRBV13; j_gene: TRBJ1-6; len: 16; CDR3nt: TGTGCCAGCAGCCCGGATGGGGGCGCGTGGAATTCACCCCTCCACTTT; CDR3aa: CASSPDGGAWNSPLHF
abundance: .; d_gene: .; v_gene: TRBV7-2; j_gene: TRBJ1-2; len: 17; CDR3nt: TGTGCCAGCAGCTTACTTGGACTCCGGGAGGTTAACTATGGCTACACCTTC; CDR3aa: CASSLLGLREVNYGYTF
abundance: once; d_gene: TRBD2; v_gene: TRBV5-1; j_gene: TRBJ2-2; len: 13; CDR3nt: TGCGCCAGCCTTAGGAGCGGGGACGGGGAGCTGTTTTTT; CDR3aa: CASLRSGDGELFF
abundance: .; d_gene: .; v_gene: TRBV5-4; j_gene: TRBJ1-6; len: 12; CDR3nt: TGTGCCAGCAGCTCCGTCGGGGGGAGGAAGCACTTT; CDR3aa: CASSSVGGRKHF
abundance: .; d_gene: TRBD2; v_gene: TRBV19; j_gene: TRBJ2-1; len: 17; CDR3nt: TGTGCCAGTAGTATAGTCGGGACTAGCGGGGGGGATAATGAGCAGTTCTTC; CDR3aa: CASSIVGTSGGDNEQFF
abundance: .; d_gene: .; v_gene: TRBV15; j_gene: TRBJ2-7; len: 15; CDR3nt: TGTGCCACCAGCAGCACCCTAGGGACACACTACGAGCAGTACTTC; CDR3aa: CATSSTLGTHYEQYF
abundance: few; d_gene: .; v_gene: TRBV19; j_gene: TRBJ1-5; len: 15; CDR3nt: TGTGCCAGTAGTATAGATCAAGAACCCCATCAGCCCCAGCATTTT; CDR3aa: CASSIDQEPHQPQHF
abundance: .; d_gene: .; v_gene: TRBV19; j_gene: TRBJ1-2; len: 14; CDR3nt: TGTGCCAGTAGTATTTGGGGGAACGGCTATGGCTACACCTTC; CDR3aa: CASSIWGNGYGYTF
abundance: .; d_gene: TRBD1; v_gene: TRBV13; j_gene: TRBJ1-1; len: 16; CDR3nt: TGTGCCAGCAGCCCAGGACAGGGGGTTTTGAACACTGAAGCTTTCTTT; CDR3aa: CASSPGQGVLNTEAFF
abundance: .; d_gene: .; v_gene: TRBV4-1; j_gene: TRBJ1-4; len: 13; CDR3nt: TGCGCCAGCAGCCCGGGTACTAATGAAAAACTGTTTTTT; CDR3aa: CASSPGTNEKLFF
abundance: .; d_gene: .; v_gene: TRBV19; j_gene: TRBJ2-7; len: 14; CDR3nt: TGTGCCAGTAAAGAAAGGGGCCCAACCTACGAGCAGTACTTC; CDR3aa: CASKERGPTYEQYF
abundance: .; d_gene: .; v_gene: TRBV7-9; j_gene: TRBJ2-1; len: 15; CDR3nt: TGTGCCAGCAGCCCTCCACGGACCCTAATGGCTGAGCAGTTCTTC; CDR3aa: CASSPPRTLMAEQFF
abundance: .; d_gene: .; v_gene: TRBV5-1; j_gene: TRBJ1-1; len: 14; CDR3nt: TGCGCCAGCAGCCCTGACAGCGGAGGCACTGAAGCTTTCTTT; CDR3aa: CASSPDSGGTEAFF
abundance: .; d_gene: .; v_gene: TRBV4-1; j_gene: TRBJ1-3; len: 15; CDR3nt: TGCGCCAGCAGCCAAGTTCGGCCTGGGGGAAACACCATATATTTT; CDR3aa: CASSQVRPGGNTIYF
abundance: .; d_gene: .; v_gene: TRBV5-1; j_gene: TRBJ1-3; len: 14; CDR3nt: TGCGCCAGCAGCTTGGGGACTTCTGGAAACACCATATATTTT; CDR3aa: CASSLGTSGNTIYF
abundance: .; d_gene: TRBD1; v_gene: TRBV7-9; j_gene: TRBJ2-3; len: 16; CDR3nt: TGTGCCAGCAGCTTAGCCGGGACAGGGAAAACAGATACGCAGTATTTT; CDR3aa: CASSLAGTGKTDTQYF
abundance: .; d_gene: TRBD1; v_gene: TRBV6-5; j_gene: TRBJ1-2; len: 13; CDR3nt: TGTGCCAGCAGCTTCGGGACAGCTGGGGGCTACACCTTC; CDR3aa: CASSFGTAGGYTF
abundance: medium-sized; d_gene: .; v_gene: TRBV19; j_gene: TRBJ2-7; len: 13; CDR3nt: TGTGCCAGTAGCCTCGAAGGGGGGTACGAGCAGTACTTC; CDR3aa: CASSLEGGYEQYF
abundance: .; d_gene: .; v_gene: TRBV19; j_gene: TRBJ2-6; len: 13; CDR3nt: TGTGCCAGTAGAGGGTCTGGGGCCAACGTCCTGACTTTC; CDR3aa: CASRGSGANVLTF
abundance: .; d_gene: .; v_gene: TRBV4-1; j_gene: TRBJ1-2; len: 14; CDR3nt: TGCGCCAGCAGCCCCCGGGGCGGGAACTATGGCTACACCTTC; CDR3aa: CASSPRGGNYGYTF
abundance: .; d_gene: TRBD2; v_gene: TRBV9; j_gene: TRBJ2-3; len: 16; CDR3nt: TGTGCCAGCAGCGTATTTAGCGGGGAAAGCACAGATACGCAGTATTTT; CDR3aa: CASSVFSGESTDTQYF
abundance: .; d_gene: .; v_gene: TRBV5-1; j_gene: TRBJ2-7; len: 14; CDR3nt: TGCGCCAGCAGCTTGGCCGGTCTCTCCTACGAGCAGTACTTC; CDR3aa: CASSLAGLSYEQYF
abundance: .; d_gene: .; v_gene: TRBV7-9; j_gene: TRBJ1-3; len: 15; CDR3nt: TGTGCCAGCAGCCCCGGTGGGGAGATTGGAAACACCATATATTTT; CDR3aa: CASSPGGEIGNTIYF
abundance: few; d_gene: .; v_gene: TRBV7-9; j_gene: TRBJ1-2; len: 12; CDR3nt: TGTGCCAGCTCGAGGAGGGACTACGGCTACACCTTC; CDR3aa: CASSRRDYGYTF
abundance: .; d_gene: TRBD1; v_gene: TRBV6-6; j_gene: TRBJ1-5; len: 15; CDR3nt: TGTGCCAGCAGTCTCACCGGACAGGGGAATCAGCCCCAGCATTTT; CDR3aa: CASSLTGQGNQPQHF
abundance: .; d_gene: .; v_gene: TRBV2; j_gene: TRBJ1-5; len: 13; CDR3nt: TGTGCCAGCAGTGAAGGAGGCAATCAGCCCCAGCATTTT; CDR3aa: CASSEGGNQPQHF
abundance: .; d_gene: .; v_gene: TRBV5-1; j_gene: TRBJ1-1; len: 12; CDR3nt: TGCGCCAGCAGCCTAACCACGGGGGAAGCTTTCTTT; CDR3aa: CASSLTTGEAFF
abundance: .; d_gene: .; v_gene: TRBV5-1; j_gene: TRBJ2-3; len: 16; CDR3nt: TGCGCCAGCAGCTTGGGGGCGGGCCCCGACACGGATACGCAGTATTTT; CDR3aa: CASSLGAGPDTDTQYF
abundance: .; d_gene: .; v_gene: TRBV7-8; j_gene: TRBJ2-1; len: 12; CDR3nt: TGTGCCAGCAGCTTAGCTTCCGGTGAGCAGTTCTTC; CDR3aa: CASSLASGEQFF
abundance: .; d_gene: .; v_gene: TRBV7-9; j_gene: TRBJ1-4; len: 16; CDR3nt: TGTGCCAGCAGCTTTACCGGGGGGGCCATTAATGAAAAACTGTTTTTT; CDR3aa: CASSFTGGAINEKLFF
abundance: .; d_gene: TRBD1; v_gene: TRBV5-1; j_gene: TRBJ2-7; len: 14; CDR3nt: TGCGCCAGCAGCCCGGACAGGCGACCCTACGAGCAGTACTTC; CDR3aa: CASSPDRRPYEQYF